The clone carrying this TCR beta chain has more than one count but fewer than ten. Antigen unknown. The record originates from a study of T-cell reconstitution after alpha-beta-depleted transplantation in children. Findings of the study overall: It was surviving recipient T cells and thymic progenitors that gave some patients high TCRbeta diversity at day 60. Alpha-beta T cells about two months after transplant reportedly derived from several hundred expanded graft clones. By one year post-transplant, T-cell counts and diversity largely arose from T cells that were newly produced.

Germline CDR1 SQVTM, CDR2 ANQGSEA. The length of the CDR3 is 14 residues. Between the trimmed V and J ends, which lost 5 bases and 2 bases, there was a span of 16 bases. The TCRbeta library was prepared with unique molecular identifiers. TCRdb called the PCR reads again in MiXCR, with one record for every CDR3 protein. The sample has about a million distinct CDR3 sequences, under 30% seen once. J is TRBJ2-7 and V is TRBV29-1; TRBD1 or TRBD2 may be the D gene (6 bases each). Sequenced here: PBMCs, mostly from graft donor cells, sampled 360 days after TCRalphabeta/CD19-depleted stem cell transplant. The source is a boy younger than two who had a stem cell transplant for SCID, so the T cells may come from the graft donor. Here the CDR3 reads CSVPGDKLPYEQYF. The CDR3 DNA reads TGCAGCGTTCCGGGGGACAAACTCCCCTACGAGCAGTACTTC.